The 3 T cell receptor beta chains listed next were all sequenced from one sample in a study of identical twins. TCRdb ran MiXCR on the 5' RACE reads and lists one entry per CDR3 protein. The sample contains about 1.7 million distinct CDR3 sequences, around 29% of which appear only once. Input material: cord blood. The receptors were sampled from a newborn girl in good health.

The V and J genes are TRBV20-1 and TRBJ2-1, with D perhaps assigned TRBD1 or TRBD2 (6 bases each). V lost 4 bases to trimming and J lost 6 bases, with 10 bases between them. Germline V CDR1 and CDR2: DFQATT, SNEGSKA (reference sequence). This CDR3 has 12 amino acids. CDR3 sequence reads: CSATSGANEQFF. The CDR3 nucleotides read TGCAGTGCTACCTCGGGGGCCAATGAGCAGTTCTTC.

CDR3 DNA: TGTGCCAGCAGGGCTGGACAGGAGATGAAACTGTTTTTT. It yields the protein CASRAGQEMKLFF. The V and J genes are TRBV11-2 and TRBJ1-4; 7 positions agree with TRBD1. This CDR3 contains 13 residues. Germline V lookup: CDR1 SGHAT, CDR2 FQNNGV. The V gene end was trimmed by 6 bases and the J gene end by 11 bases; junction bases not matched to a gene: 9.

This clonotype was counted only a few times. The V and J genes are TRBV20-1 and TRBJ2-3; maybe TRBD1 (5 bases). Germline CDR1 and CDR2: DFQATT and SNEGSKA (reference sequence). V lost 3 bases and J lost 0, with 10 bases in between. This CDR3 has 14 residues. The CDR3 loop is CSASADSSTDTQYF. The CDR3 bases are TGCAGTGCTAGCGCCGACAGCAGCACAGATACGCAGTATTTT.